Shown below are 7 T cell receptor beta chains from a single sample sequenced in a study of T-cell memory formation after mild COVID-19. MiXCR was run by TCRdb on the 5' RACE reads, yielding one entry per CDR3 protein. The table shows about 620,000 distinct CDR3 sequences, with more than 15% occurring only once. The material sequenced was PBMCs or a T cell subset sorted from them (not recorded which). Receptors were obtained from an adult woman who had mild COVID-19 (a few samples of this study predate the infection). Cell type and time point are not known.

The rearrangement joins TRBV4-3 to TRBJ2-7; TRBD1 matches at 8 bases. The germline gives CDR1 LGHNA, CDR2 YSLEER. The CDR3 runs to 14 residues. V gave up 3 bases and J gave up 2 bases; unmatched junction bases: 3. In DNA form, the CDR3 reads TGCGCCAGCAGCCAGCGGACAGGGACCTACGAGCAGTACTTC. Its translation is CASSQRTGTYEQYF.

The CDR3 spells CASSLFHQQETQYF. CDR3 bases: TGCGCCAGCAGCTTGTTTCACCAGCAAGAGACCCAGTACTTC. The chain recombines TRBV5-1 with TRBJ2-5; D is uncertain. Germline V gene sequence: CDR1 SGHRS, CDR2 YFSETQ. The V end lost 1 base, the J end lost 2 bases, and 9 bases lay between the germline ends. CDR3 length equals 14 residues.

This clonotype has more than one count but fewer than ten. This CDR3 reads CASSQGVIGHNEQFF. The CDR3 nucleotides read TGCGCCAGCAGCCAAGGTGTTATCGGCCACAATGAGCAGTTCTTC. The V and J genes are TRBV4-1 and TRBJ2-1; unclear D gene. The CDR3 is 15 residues long. Germline V gene lookup returns CDR1 MGHRA and CDR2 YSYEKL. The V gene lost 1 base and the J gene lost 5 bases, with 12 bases spanning the gap.

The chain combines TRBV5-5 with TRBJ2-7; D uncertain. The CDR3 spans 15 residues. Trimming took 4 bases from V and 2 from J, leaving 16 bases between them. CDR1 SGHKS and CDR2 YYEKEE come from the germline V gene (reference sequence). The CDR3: CASSLVGPSPYEQYF. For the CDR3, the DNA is TGTGCCAGCAGCCTGGTAGGGCCCAGCCCCTACGAGCAGTACTTC.

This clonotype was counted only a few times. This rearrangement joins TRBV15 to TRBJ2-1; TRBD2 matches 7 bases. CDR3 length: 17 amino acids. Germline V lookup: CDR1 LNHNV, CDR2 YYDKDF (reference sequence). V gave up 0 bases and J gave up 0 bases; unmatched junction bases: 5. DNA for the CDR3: TGTGCCACCAGCAGAGAGCTCCCTAGCGGCTCCTACAATGAGCAGTTCTTC. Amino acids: CATSRELPSGSYNEQFF. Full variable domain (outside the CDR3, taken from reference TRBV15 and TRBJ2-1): DAMVIQNPRYQVTQFGKPVTLSCSQTLNHNVMYWYQQKSSQAPKLLFHYYDKDFNNEADTPDNFQSRRPNTSFCFLDIRSPGLGDTAMYLCATSRELPSGSYNEQFFGPGTRLTVL.

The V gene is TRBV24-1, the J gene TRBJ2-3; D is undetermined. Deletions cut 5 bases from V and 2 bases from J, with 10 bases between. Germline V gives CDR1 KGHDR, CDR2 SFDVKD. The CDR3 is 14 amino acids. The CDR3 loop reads CATSGGSFTDTQYF. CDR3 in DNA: TGTGCCACCAGTGGAGGCAGTTTCACAGATACGCAGTATTTT.

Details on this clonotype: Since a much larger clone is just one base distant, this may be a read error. In DNA form, the CDR3 reads TGTGCCAGCAGAGAAGGGGTGAGAACAGATACGCAGTATTTT. Amino acid sequence: CASREGVRTDTQYF. The chain is built from TRBV12-3 or TRBV12-4 and TRBJ2-3; tentatively, D is TRBD1 (5 bases). V dropped 6 bases and J dropped 3 bases, with 13 bases sitting between them. The CDR3 has 14 amino acids.